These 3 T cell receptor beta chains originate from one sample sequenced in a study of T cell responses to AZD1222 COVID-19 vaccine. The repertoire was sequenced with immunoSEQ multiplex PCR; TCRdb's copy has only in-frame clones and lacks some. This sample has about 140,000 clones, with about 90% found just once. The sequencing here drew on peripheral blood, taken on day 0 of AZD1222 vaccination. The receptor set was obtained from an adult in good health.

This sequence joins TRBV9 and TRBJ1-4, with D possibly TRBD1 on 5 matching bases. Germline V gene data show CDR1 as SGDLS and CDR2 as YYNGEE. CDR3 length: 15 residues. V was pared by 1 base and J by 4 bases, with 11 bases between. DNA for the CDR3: TGTGCCAGCAGCGTACAGGGATCGGATAATGAAAAACTGTTTTTT. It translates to CASSVQGSDNEKLFF. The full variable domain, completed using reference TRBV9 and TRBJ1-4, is DSGVTQTPKHLITATGQRVTLRCSPRSGDLSVYWYQQSLDQGLQFLIQYYNGEERAKGNILERFSAQQFPDLHSELNLSSLELGDSALYFCASSVQGSDNEKLFFGSGTQLSVL.

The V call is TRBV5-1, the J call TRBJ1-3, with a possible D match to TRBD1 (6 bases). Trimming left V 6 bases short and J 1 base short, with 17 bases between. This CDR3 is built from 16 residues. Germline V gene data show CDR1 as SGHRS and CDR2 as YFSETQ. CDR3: CASTLRGADSGNTIYF. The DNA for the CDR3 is TGCGCCAGCACCCTCCGGGGGGCCGATTCTGGAAACACCATATATTTT.

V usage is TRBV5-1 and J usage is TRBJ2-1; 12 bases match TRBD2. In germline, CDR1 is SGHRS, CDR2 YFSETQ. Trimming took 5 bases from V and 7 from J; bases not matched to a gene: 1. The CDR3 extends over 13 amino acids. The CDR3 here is CASRLAGGNEQFF. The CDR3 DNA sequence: TGCGCCAGCAGACTAGCGGGAGGTAATGAGCAGTTCTTC.